A selection of T cell receptor beta chains follows, all from one sample in a study of blood T cell repertoires in COVID-19. Clones were sequenced by immunoSEQ multiplex PCR, and TCRdb holds only the in-frame ones, with some missing. The top ten clones hold about 1% of a sample with some 170,000 clones, 70% to 90% of them seen once. Specimen: peripheral blood. These receptors were taken from a man between 40 and 49 years old with acute or convalescent COVID-19. Each CDR3 is given with its conserved first and last residue. The D gene is left open where the match is weak. Clone size is shown for a subset of rows, as once, few, many or a class of expanded clone.

d_call	clone_size	v_call	j_call	cdr3_nt	cdr3_aa
-	-	TRBV5-1	TRBJ2-7	TGCGCCAGCAGCTCCCAGGGCAGGGACTACGAGCAGTACTTC	CASSSQGRDYEQYF
-	-	TRBV10-3	TRBJ1-2	TGTGCCATCAGTGAGCCCCCAACCAGAGACACCCTCGCCGGCTACACCTTC	CAISEPPTRDTLAGYTF
TRBD1	once	TRBV28	TRBJ2-7	TGTGCCAGCAGAGGGACAGGGGGCGTCTACGAGCAGTACTTC	CASRGTGGVYEQYF
-	-	TRBV2	TRBJ1-1	TGTGCCAGCAGTGAAGCGCCAGGGCAGATGAACACTGAAGCTTTCTTT	CASSEAPGQMNTEAFF
TRBD1	-	TRBV5-1	TRBJ1-1	TGCGCCAGCAGCGGCGGGACAGGGGGGGACACTGAAGCTTTCTTT	CASSGGTGGDTEAFF
TRBD1	-	TRBV5-1	TRBJ2-3	TGCGCCAGCATGGACAGGGCAAGAGATACGCAGTATTTT	CASMDRARDTQYF
-	once	TRBV9	TRBJ1-1	TGTGCCAGCAGCGTAGACCCCTTCCTAAACACTGAAGCTTTCTTT	CASSVDPFLNTEAFF
-	once	TRBV20-1	TRBJ2-1	TGCAGTGCCCAAGCGGAGCAGCAGTTCTTC	CSAQAEQQFF
-	-	TRBV5-4	TRBJ1-1	TGTGCCAGCATGTCGACTGCGAACACTGAAGCTTTCTTT	CASMSTANTEAFF
TRBD1	few	TRBV28	TRBJ1-2	TGTGCCAGCCGAGCCGGGACAGGCGCCTATGGCTACACCTTC	CASRAGTGAYGYTF
TRBD1	-	TRBV6-5	TRBJ1-2	TGTGCCAGCAGGGCAGGGGGCCTAGACTATGGCTACACCTTC	CASRAGGLDYGYTF
-	-	TRBV27	TRBJ1-1	TGTGCCAGCAGTTACAGGGATGGGAACACTGAAGCTTTCTTT	CASSYRDGNTEAFF
TRBD2	-	TRBV4-1	TRBJ2-5	TGCGCCAGCAGCGGTAGCGGGACGGGAGAGACCCAGTACTTC	CASSGSGTGETQYF
-	-	TRBV28	TRBJ1-2	TGTGCCAGCAGTTTCCAATACAGGGTAGACTATGGCTACACCTTC	CASSFQYRVDYGYTF
TRBD1	-	TRBV28	TRBJ1-5	TGTGCCAGCATGAGCGGGACAGGGGGCAGCGGTCAGCCCCAGCATTTT	CASMSGTGGSGQPQHF
TRBD1	-	TRBV11-3	TRBJ1-1	TGTGCCAGCAGCTTAGATCGGACAGGGGAAGCTTTCTTT	CASSLDRTGEAFF
-	-	TRBV5-6	TRBJ1-2	TGTGCCAGCAGCTCTCCGACAGGAGGCTTCTATGGCTACACCTTC	CASSSPTGGFYGYTF
-	-	TRBV28	TRBJ1-6	TGTGCCAGCGGGGGGGAATGGGATTCACCCCTCCACTTT	CASGGEWDSPLHF
-	-	TRBV7-2	TRBJ1-6	TGTGCCAGCAGCTTAGTTGCAGGCTCCTATAATTCACCCCTCCACTTT	CASSLVAGSYNSPLHF
-	-	TRBV12-3/TRBV12-4	TRBJ1-1	TGTGCCAGCAGAGACATGGGGAACACTGAAGCTTTCTTT	CASRDMGNTEAFF
-	once	TRBV7-9	TRBJ1-1	TGTGCCAGCAGCTTCGGGATAATGAACACTGAAGCTTTCTTT	CASSFGIMNTEAFF
-	-	TRBV7-3	TRBJ2-3	TGTGCCAGCAGCCCGGGGGTCACAGATACGCAGTATTTT	CASSPGVTDTQYF
TRBD1	-	TRBV30	TRBJ2-7	TGTGCCTGGGGACAGGGGGGCTACGAGCAGTACTTC	CAWGQGGYEQYF